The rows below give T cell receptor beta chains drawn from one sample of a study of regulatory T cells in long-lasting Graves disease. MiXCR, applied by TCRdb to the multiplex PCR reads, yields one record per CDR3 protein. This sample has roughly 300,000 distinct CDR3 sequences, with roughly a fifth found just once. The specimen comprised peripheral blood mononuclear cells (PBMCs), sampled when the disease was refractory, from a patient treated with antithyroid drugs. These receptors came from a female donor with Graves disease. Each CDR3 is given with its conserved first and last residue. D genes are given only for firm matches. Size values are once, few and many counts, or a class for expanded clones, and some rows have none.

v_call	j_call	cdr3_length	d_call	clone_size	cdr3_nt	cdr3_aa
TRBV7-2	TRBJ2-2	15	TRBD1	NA	TGTGCCAGCAGGCCCGGGACAGGGGGCACCGGGGAGCTGTTTTTT	CASRPGTGGTGELFF
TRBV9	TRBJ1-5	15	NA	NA	TGTGCCAGCAGCGTCGGTCCCGAGGGGAGCCAGCCCCAGCATTTT	CASSVGPEGSQPQHF
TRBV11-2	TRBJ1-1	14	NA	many	TGTGCCAGCAGCTTTCTCCTCATGAACACTGAAGCTTTCTTT	CASSFLLMNTEAFF
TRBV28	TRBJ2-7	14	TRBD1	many	TGTGCCAGCAGAGGGACAGGGAGGGCCTACGAGCAGTACTTC	CASRGTGRAYEQYF
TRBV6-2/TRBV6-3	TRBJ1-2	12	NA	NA	TGTGCCAGCAGTGAAGAAAGGGTGAGCTACACCTTC	CASSEERVSYTF
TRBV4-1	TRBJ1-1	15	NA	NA	TGCGCCAGCAGCCCTCACACGACAGGGAACACTGAAGCTTTCTTT	CASSPHTTGNTEAFF
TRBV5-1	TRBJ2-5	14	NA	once	TGCGCCAGCAGCTTCGAGATACGGGGAGAGACCCAGTACTTC	CASSFEIRGETQYF
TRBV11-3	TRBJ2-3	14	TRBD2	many	TGTGCCAGCAGCGGGACTAGCCGCTCAGATACGCAGTATTTT	CASSGTSRSDTQYF
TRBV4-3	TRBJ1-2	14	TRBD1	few	TGCGCCAGCAGCCAAATGACAGGGGTCTATGGCTACACCTTC	CASSQMTGVYGYTF
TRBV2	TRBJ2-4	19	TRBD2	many	TGTGCCAGCAGTGGTCCCGGGACTAGCGCACCGAAAGCCAAAAACATTCAGTACTTC	CASSGPGTSAPKAKNIQYF
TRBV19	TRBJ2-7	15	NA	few	TGTGCCAGTAGCGCAGGCGACGGTAGAACCTACGAGCAGTACTTC	CASSAGDGRTYEQYF
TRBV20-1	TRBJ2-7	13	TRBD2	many	TGCAGTGCTAGAGGCGGGAGCTCCTACGAGCAGTACTTC	CSARGGSSYEQYF
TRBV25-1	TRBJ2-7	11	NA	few	TGTGCCAGTGCCGTTGGGGGGAAGCAGTACTTC	CASAVGGKQYF
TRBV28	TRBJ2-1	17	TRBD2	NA	TGTGCCAGCCCTCCCCGGGCTAGCGGGAGGCCCTATAATGAGCAGTTCTTC	CASPPRASGRPYNEQFF
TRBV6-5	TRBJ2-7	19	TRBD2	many	TGTGCCAGCAGTTACTCGTTGACGAGCGGGGGGCCTCGGAGGGTCGAGCAGTACTTC	CASSYSLTSGGPRRVEQYF
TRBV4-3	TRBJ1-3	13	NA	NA	TGCGCCAGCAGCCAAGATAGAGATAACACCATATATTTT	CASSQDRDNTIYF
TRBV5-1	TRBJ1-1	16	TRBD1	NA	TGCGCCAGCAGCATAGACAGGGAGGTGTTGAACACTGAAGCTTTCTTT	CASSIDREVLNTEAFF
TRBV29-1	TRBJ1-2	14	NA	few	TGCAGCGTCCCTACCAGGGGATCTAACTATGGCTACACCTTC	CSVPTRGSNYGYTF
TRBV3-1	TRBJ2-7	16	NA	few	TGTGCCAGCAGCCAAGATCTCACCTACAAACGCTACGAGCAGTACTTC	CASSQDLTYKRYEQYF
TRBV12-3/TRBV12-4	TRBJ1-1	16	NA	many	TGTGCCAGCAGTTTAGGGCAGGGGCTAAGGGGCACTGAAGCTTTCTTT	CASSLGQGLRGTEAFF
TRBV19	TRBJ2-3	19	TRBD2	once	TGTGCCAGTAGTACATCAGGACTAGCGGGGGAGTTGCGCACAGATACGCAGTATTTT	CASSTSGLAGELRTDTQYF
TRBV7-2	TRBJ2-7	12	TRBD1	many	TGTGCCAGCAGCATAACAGGGGTCGAGCAGTACTTC	CASSITGVEQYF
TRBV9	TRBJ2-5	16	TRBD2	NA	TGTGCCAGCAGCCTAGGACTAGCGGGATACCAAGAGACCCAGTACTTC	CASSLGLAGYQETQYF
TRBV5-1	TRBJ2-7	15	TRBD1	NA	TGCGCCAGCAGATCGGGACAGGGGAGAACCTACGAGCAGTACTTC	CASRSGQGRTYEQYF
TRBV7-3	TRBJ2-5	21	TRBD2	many	TGTGCCAGCAGCTTAAAGGGATCCGGGACTAGCGGGAGGTCCATCGAAGAGACCCAGTACTTC	CASSLKGSGTSGRSIEETQYF
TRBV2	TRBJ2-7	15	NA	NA	TGTGCCAGCAGTGAATGGGGGCGGTTAGGCTACGAGCAGTACTTC	CASSEWGRLGYEQYF
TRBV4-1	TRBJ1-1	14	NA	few	TGCGCCAGCAGCCAGCACGGCGGGGGTACTGAAGCTTTCTTT	CASSQHGGGTEAFF
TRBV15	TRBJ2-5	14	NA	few	TGTGCCACCAGCAGAGATAAGCTACAAGAGACCCAGTACTTC	CATSRDKLQETQYF
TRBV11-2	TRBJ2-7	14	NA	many	TGTGCCAGCAGCTTAGAGTTCAGTTCTTACGAGCAGTACTTC	CASSLEFSSYEQYF
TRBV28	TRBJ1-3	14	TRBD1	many	TGTGCCAGCAGCCTGGGACAGGGTGGAAACACCATATATTTT	CASSLGQGGNTIYF
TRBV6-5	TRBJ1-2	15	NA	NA	TGTGCCAGCAGTTACTTTGGGCTGGTACTCTATGGCTACACCTTC	CASSYFGLVLYGYTF
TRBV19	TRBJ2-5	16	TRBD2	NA	TGTGCCAGTAGCCCTGGACTAGCGGGGGGCAGGGAGACCCAGTACTTC	CASSPGLAGGRETQYF
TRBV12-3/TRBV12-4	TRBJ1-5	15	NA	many	TGTGCCAGCAGTTGGGTGGGCGGTAGCAATCAGCCCCAGCATTTT	CASSWVGGSNQPQHF
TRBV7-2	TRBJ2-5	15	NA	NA	TGTGCCAGCTCCCCCAGGGGGGGCGCTAAAGAGACCCAGTACTTC	CASSPRGGAKETQYF
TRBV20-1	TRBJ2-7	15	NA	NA	TGCAGTGCTAGAGATTACCAGCGGCTCTCCTACGAGCAGTACTTC	CSARDYQRLSYEQYF
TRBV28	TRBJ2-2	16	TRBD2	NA	TGTGCCAGCAGCCGCACCGGGACTAGAGGGACCGGGGAGCTGTTTTTT	CASSRTGTRGTGELFF
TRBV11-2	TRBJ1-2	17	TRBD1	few	TGTGCCAGTAGTGCTTTTGGGACAGCCTTTCTCGTGGAGGGCTACACCTTC	CASSAFGTAFLVEGYTF
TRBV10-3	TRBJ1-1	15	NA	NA	TGTGCCATCAGTGATTGGGGACAAGGAGCCGAGGAAGCTTTCTTT	CAISDWGQGAEEAFF
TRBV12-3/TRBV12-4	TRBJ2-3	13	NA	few	TGTGCCAGCAGTGGGGGTAGCACAGATACGCAGTATTTT	CASSGGSTDTQYF
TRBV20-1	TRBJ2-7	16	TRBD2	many	TGCAGTGCTAGCCAAGCGGGAGGGCCGGAGATGAACGAGCAGTACTTC	CSASQAGGPEMNEQYF
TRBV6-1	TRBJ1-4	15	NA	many	TGTGCCAGCAGTAGGGATTTTTCAACTAATGAAAAACTGTTTTTT	CASSRDFSTNEKLFF